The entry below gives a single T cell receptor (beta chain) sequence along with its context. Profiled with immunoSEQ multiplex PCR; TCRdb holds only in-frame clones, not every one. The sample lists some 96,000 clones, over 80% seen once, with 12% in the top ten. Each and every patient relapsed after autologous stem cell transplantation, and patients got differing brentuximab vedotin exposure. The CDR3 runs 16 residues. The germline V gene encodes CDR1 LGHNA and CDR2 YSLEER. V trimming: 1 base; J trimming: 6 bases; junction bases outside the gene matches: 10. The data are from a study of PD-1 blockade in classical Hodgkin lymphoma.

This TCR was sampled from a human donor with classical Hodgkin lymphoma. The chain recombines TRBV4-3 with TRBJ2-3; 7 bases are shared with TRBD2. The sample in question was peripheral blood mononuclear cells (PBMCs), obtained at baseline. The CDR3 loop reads CASSQGDRGRWDTQYF. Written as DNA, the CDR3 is TGCGCCAGCAGCCAAGGAGACCGCGGGAGATGGGATACGCAGTATTTT.